This note documents a single T cell receptor (beta chain) sequence. What it binds is not known. PCR primers comprised 60 Vbeta and 13 Jbeta primers. Under the authors' procedure: Unique TCR beta chains totaled some 78 million in a later count, with roughly 12 million of them shared. The table came from immunoSEQ multiplex PCR; TCRdb's copy has only in-frame clones and leaves some out. V and J calls and clone size follow that table, whereas D and trimming were derived from the DNA. The top ten hold around 6.6% of the sample, which has 130,000 or so clones, roughly 70% seen once. This record comes from a study of cytomegalovirus exposure and HLA in healthy donors. Background on the study: A previous analysis identified 95 million to 120 million unique TCR beta sequences derived from roughly 190 million T cells. Whole-study findings and limits: Previously analyzed data showed that most TCR beta V segments were productive at a frequency of about 87% or about 30%.

With 8 bases removed from V and 0 bases from J, the gap between germline ends came to 13 bases. This CDR3 contains 14 residues. Germline lookup yields CDR1 WNHNN and CDR2 SYGVQD (reference sequence). This TCR came from a man between 40 and 49 years old in good health and CMV-seropositive. Sample: PBMCs. The genes are TRBV10-1 and TRBJ1-1, with D tentatively TRBD1 (6 bases). The CDR3 DNA sequence: TGCGCCAGCTCTCAAGGGGACATGAACACTGAAGCTTTCTTT. Protein: CASSQGDMNTEAFF.